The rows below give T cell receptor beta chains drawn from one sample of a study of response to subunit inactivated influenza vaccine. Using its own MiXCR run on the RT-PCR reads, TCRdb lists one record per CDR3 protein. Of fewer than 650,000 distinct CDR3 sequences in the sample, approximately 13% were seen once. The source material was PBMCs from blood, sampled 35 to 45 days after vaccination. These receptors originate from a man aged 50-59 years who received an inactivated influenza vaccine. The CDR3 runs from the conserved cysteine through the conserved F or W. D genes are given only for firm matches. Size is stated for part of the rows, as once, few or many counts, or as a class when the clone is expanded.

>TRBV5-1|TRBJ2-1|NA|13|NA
TGCGCCAGCAGCCCTGTAGAGCCGGGAGAGCAGTTCTTC
CASSPVEPGEQFF
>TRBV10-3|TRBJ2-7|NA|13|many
TGTGCCATCAGTGACGGAGGGTCCAACGAGCAGTACTTC
CAISDGGSNEQYF
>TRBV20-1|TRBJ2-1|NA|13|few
TGCAGTGCTACAAGGAATAACTACAATGAGCAGTTCTTC
CSATRNNYNEQFF
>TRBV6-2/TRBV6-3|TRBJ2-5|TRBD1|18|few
TGTGCCAGCAGTTTCCGACCGGGACAGGAAGGGTCACAAGAGACCCAGTACTTC
CASSFRPGQEGSQETQYF
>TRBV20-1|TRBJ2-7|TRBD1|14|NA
TGCAGTGCTACGGACAGGGTGAGCTCCTACGAGCAGTACTTC
CSATDRVSSYEQYF
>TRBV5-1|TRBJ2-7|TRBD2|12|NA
TGCGCCAGCAGCGCGGGAGACTACGAGCAGTACTTC
CASSAGDYEQYF
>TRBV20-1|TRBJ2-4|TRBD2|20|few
TGCAGTGCTAGAGATTACCGGACTAGCGGTTATTTACTAGCCAAAAACATTCAGTACTTC
CSARDYRTSGYLLAKNIQYF
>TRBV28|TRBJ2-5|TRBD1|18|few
TGTGCCAGCGGTTCCTGGGACAGGGCAAAAACAAACCAAGAGACCCAGTACTTC
CASGSWDRAKTNQETQYF
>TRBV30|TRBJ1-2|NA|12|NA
TGTGCCTGGAGCCGATGGGACTATGGCTACACCTTC
CAWSRWDYGYTF
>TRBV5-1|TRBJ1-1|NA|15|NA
TGCGCCAGCAGCTTGGGACAGCTAGCGAACACTGAAGCTTTCTTT
CASSLGQLANTEAFF
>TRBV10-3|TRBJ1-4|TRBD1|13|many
TGTGCCATCAGGGGGACAGCTAATGAAAAACTGTTTTTT
CAIRGTANEKLFF
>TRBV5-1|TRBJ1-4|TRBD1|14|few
TGCGCCAGCGGGCAGGGGGCCGTAAATGAAAAACTGTTTTTT
CASGQGAVNEKLFF
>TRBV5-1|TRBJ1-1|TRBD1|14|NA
TGCACCAGCAGCTTGGGGACAGGGAGTACTGAAGCTTTCTTT
CTSSLGTGSTEAFF
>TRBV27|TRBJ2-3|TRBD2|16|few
TGTGCCAGCAATTCCGGGACTAGCGGGAGGTGGGATACGCAGTATTTT
CASNSGTSGRWDTQYF
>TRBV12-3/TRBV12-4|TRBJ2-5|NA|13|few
TGTGCCAGCAGTTTAAAGAGGAGGGAGACCCAGTACTTC
CASSLKRRETQYF
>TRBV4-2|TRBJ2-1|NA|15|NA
TGTGCCCGCAGCCAAGAGTGGGGGGGCGGCAATGAGCAGTTCTTC
CARSQEWGGGNEQFF
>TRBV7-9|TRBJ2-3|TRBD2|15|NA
TGTGCCAGCAGATTTAAGCGGGAGGGAGCAGATACGCAGTATTTT
CASRFKREGADTQYF
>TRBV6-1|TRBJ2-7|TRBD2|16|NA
TGTGCCAGCAGGGGACTAGCGGGGGGCATCACCTACGAGCAGTACTTC
CASRGLAGGITYEQYF
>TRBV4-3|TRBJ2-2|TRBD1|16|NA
TGCGCCAGCAGCCAAGAACAGGGGATAGTCACCGGGGAGCTGTTTTTT
CASSQEQGIVTGELFF
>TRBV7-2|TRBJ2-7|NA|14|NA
TGTGCCAGCAGCTTAGTTATCAGTTCCTACGAGCAGTACTTC
CASSLVISSYEQYF
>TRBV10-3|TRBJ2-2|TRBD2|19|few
TGTGCCATCAGTGATCCGGGACTAGCGGGGGGCGCCAACACCGGGGAGCTGTTTTTT
CAISDPGLAGGANTGELFF
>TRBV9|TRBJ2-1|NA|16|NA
TGTGCCAGCAGCAGACTAGGACAGTCCCCCTACAATGAGCAGTTCTTC
CASSRLGQSPYNEQFF
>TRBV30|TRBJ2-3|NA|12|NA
TGTGCCTGGAGTCTCTCTTGGGATACGCAGTATTTT
CAWSLSWDTQYF
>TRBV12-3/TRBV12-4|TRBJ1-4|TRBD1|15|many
TGTGCCAGCAGTTGGACAGGGGCAACTAATGAAAAACTGTTTTTT
CASSWTGATNEKLFF
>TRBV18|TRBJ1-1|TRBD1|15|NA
TGTGCCAGCTCACGCGAACAGGGGGAGGTCACTGAAGCTTTCTTT
CASSREQGEVTEAFF
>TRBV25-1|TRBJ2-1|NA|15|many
TGTGCCAGCAGTGAGATAGTCGGGGGATACAATGAGCAGTTCTTC
CASSEIVGGYNEQFF
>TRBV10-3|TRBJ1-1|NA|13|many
TGTGCCATCAGTGACCAATCGGAGGGTGAAGCTTTCTTT
CAISDQSEGEAFF
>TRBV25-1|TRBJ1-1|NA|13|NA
TGTGCCAGCAGGCTAGGGGGGAGCACTGAAGCTTTCTTT
CASRLGGSTEAFF
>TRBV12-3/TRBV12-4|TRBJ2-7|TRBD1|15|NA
TGTGCCAGCAGTTTCACTGGGACAGGGTACCACGAGCAGTACTTC
CASSFTGTGYHEQYF
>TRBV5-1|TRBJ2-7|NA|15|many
TGCGCCAGCAGCTTGGTGCCAGGGGCCTCCTACGAGCAGTACTTC
CASSLVPGASYEQYF
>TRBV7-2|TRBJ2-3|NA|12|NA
TGTGCCAGCAGCTCCTTTGGTAATACGCAGTATTTT
CASSSFGNTQYF
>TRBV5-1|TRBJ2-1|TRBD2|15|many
TGCGCCAGCAGCTTGGCGGCTAGCGGGAGCGATGAGCAGTTCTTC
CASSLAASGSDEQFF
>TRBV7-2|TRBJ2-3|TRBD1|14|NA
TGTGCCAGCAGAAGGGACAGAGGCACAGATACGCAGTATTTT
CASRRDRGTDTQYF
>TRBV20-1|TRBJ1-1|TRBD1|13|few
TGCAGTGCATCAGGACAGGGGGCCACTGAAGCTTTCTTT
CSASGQGATEAFF
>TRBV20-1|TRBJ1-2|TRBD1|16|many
TGCAGTGCCACAATCCCAGGGACAGGGGGCCACTATGGCTACACCTTC
CSATIPGTGGHYGYTF
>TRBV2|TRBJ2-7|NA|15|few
TGTGCCAGCAGGAGGGGACCAAGGACGGCCTACGAGCAGTACTTC
CASRRGPRTAYEQYF
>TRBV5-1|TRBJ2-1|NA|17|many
TGCGCCAGCAGCTTGGGGCAGGGGGGGACCTCCTACAATGAGCAGTTCTTC
CASSLGQGGTSYNEQFF
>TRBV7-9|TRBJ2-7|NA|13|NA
TGTGCCAGCAGCAGATCAGGGGGGTCCGAGCAGTACTTC
CASSRSGGSEQYF
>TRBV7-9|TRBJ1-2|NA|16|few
TGTGCCAGCAGCCTCTGGGGAGAGGGGAAACTCTATGGCTACACCTTC
CASSLWGEGKLYGYTF
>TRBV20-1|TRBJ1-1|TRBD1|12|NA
TGCAGTGCTAGCCAGGGGGCATCCGAAGCTTTCTTT
CSASQGASEAFF
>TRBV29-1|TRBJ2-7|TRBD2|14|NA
TGCAGCGCTGGACTAGCGGGGGAAGGGAGCGAGCAGTACTTC
CSAGLAGEGSEQYF
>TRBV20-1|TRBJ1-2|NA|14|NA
TGCAGTGCGCCTGCAGGGGTAGGTGGCTATGGCTACACCTTC
CSAPAGVGGYGYTF
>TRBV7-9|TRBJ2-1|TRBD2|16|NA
TGTGCCAGCAGCGGGACTAGCGGGGGACTCTACAATGAGCAGTTCTTC
CASSGTSGGLYNEQFF